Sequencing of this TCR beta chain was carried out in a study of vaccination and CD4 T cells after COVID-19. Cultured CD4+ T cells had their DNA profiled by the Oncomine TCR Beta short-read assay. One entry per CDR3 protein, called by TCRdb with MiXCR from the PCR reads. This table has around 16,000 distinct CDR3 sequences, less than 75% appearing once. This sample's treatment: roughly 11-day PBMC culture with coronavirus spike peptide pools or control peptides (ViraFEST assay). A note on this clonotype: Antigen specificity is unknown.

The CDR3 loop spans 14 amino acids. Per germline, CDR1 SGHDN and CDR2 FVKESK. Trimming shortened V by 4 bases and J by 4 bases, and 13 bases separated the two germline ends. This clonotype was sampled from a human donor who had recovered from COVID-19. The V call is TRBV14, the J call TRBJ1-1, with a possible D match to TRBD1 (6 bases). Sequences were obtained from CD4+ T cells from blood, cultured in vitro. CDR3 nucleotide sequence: TGTGCCAGCAGCCCACAGGGAGGGGGCACTGAAGCTTTCTTT. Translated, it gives CASSPQGGGTEAFF.